The next 27 T cell receptor beta chains were all read from a single sample in a study of T cell changes during pregnancy in multiple sclerosis. Using immunoSEQ multiplex PCR, the repertoire was profiled, and TCRdb retains in-frame clones only, with some absent. The sample records approximately 48,000 clones, 94% being singletons. This specimen consisted of CD4+ T cells from peripheral blood mononuclear cells, obtained in the second trimester of pregnancy. Every receptor here comes from a female donor with multiple sclerosis, enrolled in a pregnancy study.

V and J are TRBV18 and TRBJ1-1; no reliable D call. The CDR3 totals 13 residues. Trimming removed 6 bases at V and 1 base at J, with 9 bases between. Germline CDR1 KGHSH, CDR2 LQKENI. The CDR3 here is CASSPTANTEAFF. The CDR3 DNA reads as TGTGCCAGCTCTCCCACAGCGAACACTGAAGCTTTCTTT.

The chain recombines TRBV7-8 with TRBJ1-6; D is unresolved. The germline CDR1 and CDR2 sequences are SGHVS and FQNEAQ. The CDR3 spans 14 residues. Trimming stripped 4 bases from V and 9 bases from J, with 13 bases between. The CDR3 here is CASSSGVNGSPLHF. The CDR3 region has the DNA TGTGCCAGCAGCTCCGGGGTAAACGGTTCACCCCTCCACTTT.

The CDR3 protein is CASSERNGETQYF. The CDR3 coding sequence is TGTGCCAGCAGCGAGAGAAACGGGGAGACCCAGTACTTC. This rearrangement joins TRBV6-6 to TRBJ2-5; D is uncertain. The germline gives CDR1 MNHNY, CDR2 SVGAGI (reference sequence). CDR3 length: 13 amino acids. V shed 6 bases and J shed 5 bases, with 13 bases lying between them.

The chain is built from TRBV9 and TRBJ2-7; no definite D call. Trimming took 5 bases from V and 0 from J, leaving 12 bases between them. The CDR3 covers 14 residues. Germline V gene sequence: CDR1 SGDLS, CDR2 YYNGEE. The CDR3 DNA sequence: TGTGCCAGCAGTCGAGGCCCCCCCTCCTACGAGCAGTACTTC. Translated, it gives CASSRGPPSYEQYF.

The chain couples TRBV2 to TRBJ1-5, with 9 bases that match TRBD1. V gave up 6 bases and J gave up 4 bases; unmatched junction bases: 7. Germline V gives CDR1 SNHLY, CDR2 FYNNEI. The length of the CDR3 is 15 residues. CDR3 region: CASRRQGGRNQPQHF. The CDR3, as DNA: TGTGCCAGCAGGAGACAGGGGGGACGTAATCAGCCCCAGCATTTT.

CDR3 sequence (DNA): TGTGCCAGCAGCAGCGACCCGGGGGGGCACGAGCAGTACTTC. It codes for CASSSDPGGHEQYF. The chain couples TRBV7-2 to TRBJ2-7; 8 nucleotides match TRBD2. The germline gives CDR1 SGHTA, CDR2 FQGNSA. The trim removed 5 bases at V and 5 bases at J, leaving 8 bases unmatched. CDR3 length equals 14 residues.

V and J are TRBV18 and TRBJ1-1; 7 nucleotides line up with TRBD1. There are 13 residues in the CDR3. The V and J ends lost 2 bases and 5 bases, in that order; junction bases with no gene match: 2. Germline V gene sequence: CDR1 KGHSH, CDR2 LQKENI. For the CDR3, the DNA is TGTGCCAGCTCACCAAACAGGGGTACTGAAGCTTTCTTT. Residues: CASSPNRGTEAFF.

The V call is TRBV12-5, the J call TRBJ2-6, with 8 bases aligning to TRBD1. The J segment lost 2 bases and the V segment lost 1 base, leaving 4 bases of the junction unmatched. There are 17 residues in the CDR3. The germline CDR1 and CDR2 sequences are LGHNT and FRNRAP. The DNA of the CDR3 is TGTGCTAGTGGTTTGGGGGGGACAGGCCCTGGGGCCAACGTCCTGACTTTC. It yields the protein CASGLGGTGPGANVLTF.

This chain joins TRBV4-3 and TRBJ2-7; 7 nucleotides match TRBD2. The trim removed 0 bases at V and 6 bases at J, leaving 11 bases unmatched. CDR1 and CDR2 (germline): LGHNA, YSLEER. This CDR3 spans 16 amino acids. DNA of the CDR3: TGCGCCAGCAGCCAAGACATCCCAGCGGGGTTATTCGAGCAGTACTTC. Translation: CASSQDIPAGLFEQYF.

The V gene is TRBV27, the J gene TRBJ1-3; 9 bases are shared with TRBD1. This CDR3 region has 15 residues. Germline CDR1 reads MNHEY; CDR2 reads SMNVEV (reference sequence). The J segment lost 7 bases and the V segment lost 0 bases, leaving 4 bases of the junction unmatched. DNA for the CDR3: TGTGCCAGCAGTTTATCTTTCGGACAGGGGAACACCATATATTTT. This encodes CASSLSFGQGNTIYF.

The chain recombines TRBV10-3 with TRBJ2-5; 9 bases align to TRBD1. This CDR3 has 14 residues. After removal of 4 bases from V and 4 bases from J, the junction contained 4 bases not matched to a gene. Per the germline V gene, CDR1 is ENHRY and CDR2 is SYGVKD. CDR3: CAISGGTGSETQYF. As DNA, the CDR3 is TGTGCCATCAGTGGTGGGACAGGGTCAGAGACCCAGTACTTC.

The chain uses TRBV30 and TRBJ1-3; D is undetermined. Trimming took off 3 bases at V and 0 bases at J, with 3 bases between the two ends. The CDR3 loop spans 12 amino acids. The V gene's germline CDR1 is GTSNPN and CDR2 SVGIG (reference sequence). CDR3 sequence: CAWRASGNTIYF. CDR3 nucleotides: TGTGCCTGGAGGGCCTCTGGAAACACCATATATTTT.

Remarks on this clone: One junction end does not reproduce the germline sequence, and a read error may be involved. The V gene is TRBV16, the J gene TRBJ2-7; 9 nucleotides agree with TRBD1. The CDR3 runs 14 residues. The germline V gene encodes CDR1 KGHSY and CDR2 FQNENV. The CDR3 loop reads CASNQQGASYEQYF. The CDR3 coding sequence is TGTGCCAGCAACCAACAGGGGGCGAGTTACGAGCAGTACTTC.

The chain recombines TRBV7-9 with TRBJ1-1, with TRBD1 identical over 12 bases. The germline gives CDR1 SEHNR, CDR2 FQNEAQ (reference sequence). V trimming: 7 bases; J trimming: 8 bases; junction bases outside the gene matches: 8. The length of the CDR3 is 14 residues. The CDR3 coding sequence is TGTGCCAGCATCGGCCCGGGACAGGGGGCGGAAGCTTTCTTT. Translated, it gives CASIGPGQGAEAFF.

The rearrangement uses TRBV6-5 and TRBJ1-2; D unclear. V was trimmed by 7 bases and J by 4 bases, leaving 19 bases between them. Germline V gene lookup returns CDR1 MNHEY and CDR2 SVGAGI. The CDR3 extends over 15 amino acids. The CDR3, as DNA: TGTGCCAGCACCACTCAATCTAGGATGGGCTATGGCTACACCTTC. This translates into CASTTQSRMGYGYTF.

This clone was counted a single time. J is TRBJ2-1 and V is TRBV11-2, with TRBD2 as a possible D gene (5 bases). The CDR3 is 15 amino acids. Trimming removed 5 bases from V and 4 bases from J, with 15 bases in between. Germline V gene lookup returns CDR1 SGHAT and CDR2 FQNNGV. CDR3 amino acids: CASSARRSGYNEQFF. The CDR3 coding sequence is TGTGCCAGCAGCGCCCGAAGAAGCGGTTACAATGAGCAGTTCTTC.

The chain uses TRBV9 and TRBJ1-3, with D unclear. The CDR3 is made up of 14 amino acids. The V gene's germline CDR1 is SGDLS and CDR2 YYNGEE. Trimming removed 0 bases at V and 4 bases at J, with 8 bases between. CDR3 bases: TGTGCCAGCAGCGTAGACGGGTCGGGAAACACCATATATTTT. Translated, it gives CASSVDGSGNTIYF.

DNA of the CDR3: TGCGCCAGCGAGCGGGGACAGGGAGGATCTGGGGCCAACGTCCTGACTTTC. This encodes CASERGQGGSGANVLTF. V usage is TRBV10-1 and J usage is TRBJ2-6, with 9 bases that match TRBD1. With 8 bases clipped from V and 1 base from J, the junction kept 9 bases outside the gene matches. This CDR3 has 17 residues. CDR1 is WNHNN, CDR2 SYGVQD, per germline (reference sequence).

The gene calls are TRBV5-1 and TRBJ2-1; tentative D call: TRBD2 (6 bases). V was clipped by 7 bases and J by 7 bases, with 15 bases between them. The CDR3 loop spans 13 amino acids. CDR1 SGHRS and CDR2 YFSETQ come from the germline V gene. CDR3 bases: TGCGCCAGCGGGGGGACTGGGCGGAATGAGCAGTTCTTC. Amino acids: CASGGTGRNEQFF.

The chain employs TRBV6-1 and TRBJ1-4; 10 bases align to TRBD1. Germline V gives CDR1 MNHNS, CDR2 SASEGT. The CDR3 loop spans 14 amino acids. V lost 6 bases to trimming and J lost 8 bases; unmatched junction nucleotides: 6. Written as DNA, the CDR3 is TGTGCCAGCAGGACAGGGGGCGCAGGCGAAAAACTGTTTTTT. Translating it yields CASRTGGAGEKLFF.

J is TRBJ2-1 and V is TRBV30; TRBD2 might be the D (6 bases). The germline V and J ends were trimmed by 2 bases and 2 bases, with 13 bases remaining between them. CDR1 and CDR2 from the germline V gene are GTSNPN and SVGIG (reference sequence). This CDR3 region has 15 residues. The CDR3 DNA reads TGTGCCTGGAGTCTGGGGGGTTCCACCTACAATGAGCAGTTCTTC. It is translated as CAWSLGGSTYNEQFF.

CDR3 nucleotides: TGCGCCAGCAGCTTGGCCTCAACACTAGCGGGGGGCAGCTCCTACAATGAGCAGTTCTTC. Its protein product is CASSLASTLAGGSSYNEQFF. The gene calls are TRBV5-1 and TRBJ2-1, with 12 nucleotides matching TRBD2. Germline V gene sequence: CDR1 SGHRS, CDR2 YFSETQ. This CDR3 is built from 20 residues. J gave up 0 bases and V 0 bases, and 10 bases lay outside the gene matches.

The J gene is TRBJ1-6, the V gene TRBV7-3, with 7 bases aligning to TRBD1. The germline V gene encodes CDR1 SGHTA and CDR2 FQGTGA. The CDR3 runs 15 residues. After removal of 2 bases from V and 4 bases from J, the junction contained 2 bases not matched to a gene. The CDR3 DNA reads as TGTGCCAGCAGCTTATTGGGACAGTATAATTCACCCCTCCACTTT. Protein: CASSLLGQYNSPLHF. The full variable domain, with the rest looked up from reference TRBV7-3 and TRBJ1-6, is GAGVSQTPSNKVTEKGKYVELRCDPISGHTALYWYRQSLGQGPEFLIYFQGTGAADDSGLPNDRFFAVRPEGSVSTLKIQRTERGDSAVYLCASSLLGQYNSPLHFGNGTRLTVT.

The V and J genes are TRBV2 and TRBJ1-5; 10 bases map to TRBD1. The V and J ends lost 8 bases and 7 bases, in that order; junction bases with no gene match: 8. CDR1 and CDR2 (germline): SNHLY, FYNNEI. The CDR3 runs to 14 residues. The CDR3 region is CASARQGARQPQHF. CDR3 sequence (DNA): TGTGCCAGCGCCCGACAGGGGGCTAGACAGCCCCAGCATTTT.

The genes are TRBV6-6 and TRBJ1-1, with no clear D. V gave up 8 bases and J gave up 1 base, with 14 bases separating them. The V gene's germline CDR1 is MNHNY and CDR2 SVGAGI (reference sequence). The CDR3 contains 14 residues. CDR3 nucleotide sequence: TGTGCCAGCGAAGATACAGTTCCGAACACTGAAGCTTTCTTT. Encoded protein: CASEDTVPNTEAFF.

The chain links TRBV19 to TRBJ1-2; TRBD1 matches 7 bases. Losses at the gene ends were 6 bases for V and 4 bases for J; bases not matched to a gene: 5. CDR3 length equals 13 residues. CDR1 LNHDA and CDR2 SQIVND come from the germline V gene (reference sequence). CDR3 loop: CASRVGGAYGYTF. The CDR3 nucleotides are TGTGCCAGTAGGGTAGGGGGCGCCTATGGCTACACCTTC.

The rearrangement links TRBV19 to TRBJ1-2, with 9 bases that match TRBD1. The CDR3 covers 15 residues. Germline CDR1 LNHDA, CDR2 SQIVND (reference sequence). J gave up 3 bases and V 8 bases, and 10 bases lay outside the gene matches. The CDR3 spells CASWDTGGAYYGYTF. The CDR3 region has the DNA TGTGCCAGTTGGGATACAGGGGGCGCTTACTATGGCTACACCTTC.